A selection of T cell receptor beta chains follows, all from one sample in a study of blood T cell repertoires in COVID-19. The method was immunoSEQ multiplex PCR; TCRdb's version includes in-frame clones alone and lacks a portion of them. The table has 230,000 or so clones, 90% seen once. Sequencing was carried out using peripheral blood. The source of these receptors is a woman aged 55-70 years with COVID-19, enrolled during active disease. The CDR3 runs from the conserved cysteine through the conserved F or W.

v_call	cdr3_aa
TRBV7-2	CASKEGLAGVYEQYF
TRBV19	CASSIGEGIYGYTF
TRBV3-1/TRBV3-2	CASSQPQGTEAFF
TRBV6-5	CASRIGQAYGYTF
TRBV2	CASSGWTGGSAQHF
TRBV7-9	CASSFGQDLTEAFF
TRBV10-3	CAISPDREGYTF
TRBV6-5	CASSPDRGSEQPQHF
TRBV7-2	CASSLQPSTEAFF
TRBV5-8	CASSLAGLAGSEQYF
TRBV6-5	CASYGAGGTYEQYF
TRBV12-3/TRBV12-4	CASDGVTEAFF
TRBV9	CASSARDYTEAFF
TRBV6-5	CASRNIPVINSPLHF
TRBV6-1	CASSEGVGTGNSPLHF
TRBV5-6	CASSLARGPSYTF
TRBV5-1	CATSTEYRGRNYGYTF
TRBV7-6	CASSWGGITEAFF
TRBV11-3	CASSVGLASQETQYF
TRBV4-3	CASSQGYRGTEAFF
TRBV6-1	CASSAGTGVFTNEKLFF